Listed below are T cell receptor beta chains from one sample, sequenced in a study of T cell repertoires in cytomegalovirus infection. TCRdb used MiXCR to reprocess the reads, holding one entry per CDR3 protein. The table has 650,000 to 900,000 distinct CDR3 sequences, approximately 32% seen once. No antigen is known for these receptors. The sequencing used cultured CD8+ T cells from PBMCs, collected from culture after CMV antigen stimulation. The source is a human donor in good health (CMV status not recorded). Some clones in this sample may be carry-over from other donors' samples. CDR3s include the opening cysteine and the closing phenylalanine or tryptophan. Fields, in order: J gene, clone size, D gene, V gene, CDR3 DNA, CDR3 protein. The D gene is left open where the match is weak. Only part of the rows carry a size: once, few, many, or a class if the clone is expanded.

TRBJ2-1	NA	NA	TRBV12-3/TRBV12-4	TGTGCCAGCAGCGCCCAAGGCCACTACAAATGGTTCTTC	CASSAQGHYKWFF
TRBJ1-1	NA	NA	TRBV4-1	TGCGCCAGCAGCCAAGGGACGGTATATGACACTGAAGCTTTCTTT	CASSQGTVYDTEAFF
TRBJ1-2	NA	NA	TRBV2	TGTGCCAGCAGGGCCCCGCGGCAAGGGGCGAGCTATGGCTACACCTTC	CASRAPRQGASYGYTF
TRBJ2-1	once	NA	TRBV7-4	TGTGCCAGCAGCTGGGGGGACCTAGGTGAGCAGTTCTTC	CASSWGDLGEQFF
TRBJ2-1	NA	TRBD1	TRBV7-9	TGTGCCAGCAGCGCGGACAGGGAGCAGTTCTTC	CASSADREQFF
TRBJ2-1	NA	TRBD2	TRBV12-3/TRBV12-4	TGTGCCAGCAGTGGAGGACTAGCGGGGGGGGGTCATGAGCAGTTCTTC	CASSGGLAGGGHEQFF
TRBJ1-2	many	NA	TRBV6-1	TGTGCCAGCAGAAAACTGGACGGCTCGGGGGGCTACACCTTC	CASRKLDGSGGYTF
TRBJ2-6	once	NA	TRBV4-1	TGCGCCAGCAGCCGTGCGGGGTTACGGATCTCTGGGGCCAACGTCCTGACTTTC	CASSRAGLRISGANVLTF
TRBJ2-3	few	NA	TRBV6-1	TGTGCCAGCAGTGAAGGTCTTCGTCTCCCATGGTATTTT	CASSEGLRLPWYF
TRBJ1-4	NA	NA	TRBV7-6	TGTGCCAGCAGCTTAGCCCAGGGGACAACTAATGAAAAACTGTTTTTT	CASSLAQGTTNEKLFF
TRBJ1-2	NA	NA	TRBV4-1	TGCGCCAGCAGCTCCCGCCCCAGGGGCGATGGCTACACCTTC	CASSSRPRGDGYTF
TRBJ2-1	NA	TRBD2	TRBV7-9	TGTGCCAGCAGCCGACTAGCGGGGGCTTCCAACAATGAGCAGTTCTTC	CASSRLAGASNNEQFF
TRBJ2-5	few	NA	TRBV5-5	TGTGCCAGCAGCTTGTACAGACAATACCAAGAGACCCAGTACTTC	CASSLYRQYQETQYF
TRBJ1-1	few	NA	TRBV6-6	TGTGCCAGCTCCCGAATAGTACTCGTGACCCCTGACACTGAAGCTTTCTTT	CASSRIVLVTPDTEAFF
TRBJ1-1	few	TRBD1	TRBV4-1	TGCGCCAGCAGCCATTACAGGGGCACTGAAGCTTTCTTT	CASSHYRGTEAFF
TRBJ1-1	NA	NA	TRBV2	TGTGCCAGCAGTGTCTATATAGGGGGGGGCACTGAAGCTTTCTTT	CASSVYIGGGTEAFF
TRBJ1-4	few	NA	TRBV9	TGTGCCAGCAGCGTAACCGGGGTGGTGAGTGAAAAACTGTTTTTT	CASSVTGVVSEKLFF
TRBJ2-2	few	NA	TRBV7-9	TGTGCCAGCACCCCCCCGATGGGGGTGGACACCGGGGAGCTGTTTTTT	CASTPPMGVDTGELFF
TRBJ2-2	few	NA	TRBV6-1	TGTGCCAGCAGTGATGGGGCCGGGGAGCTGTTTTTT	CASSDGAGELFF
TRBJ1-1	NA	NA	TRBV20-1	TGCAGTGCTAGTCAGACAGGGAACACTGAAGCTTTCTTT	CSASQTGNTEAFF
TRBJ1-1	few	NA	TRBV12-5	TGTGCTAGTGGTTTGCACCTGGTCAACACTGAAGCTTTCTTT	CASGLHLVNTEAFF
TRBJ2-5	few	NA	TRBV11-1	TGTGCCAGCAGCTTATTCGGGGGGCCGGGAGAGACCCAGTACTTC	CASSLFGGPGETQYF
TRBJ1-4	NA	TRBD1	TRBV6-6	TGTGCCAGCAGACAAGGGGGCAGTCTGTTTTTT	CASRQGGSLFF
TRBJ2-2	NA	TRBD2	TRBV6-5	TGTGCCAGCACTGCGGGGGGGAACACCGGGGAGCTGTTTTTT	CASTAGGNTGELFF
TRBJ2-7	once	NA	TRBV3-1	TGTGCCAGCAGCCAATTTCTCCTGAACGAGCAGTACTTC	CASSQFLLNEQYF
TRBJ1-2	NA	NA	TRBV7-8	TGTGCCAGCAGCTTAGTTAGTATAGAACGGGGCTACACCTTC	CASSLVSIERGYTF
TRBJ1-5	few	NA	TRBV7-9	TGTGCCAGCAGCTTAGAGGGGGATTTTACCTATCTTTATAGCAATCAGCCCCAGCATTTT	CASSLEGDFTYLYSNQPQHF
TRBJ2-3	many	TRBD1	TRBV7-8	TGTGCCAGCAGCTTCCCTCGACAGGGATCTAGCACAGATACGCAGTATTTT	CASSFPRQGSSTDTQYF
TRBJ1-4	few	NA	TRBV7-9	TGTGCCAGCAGCTCAGCGGGGGGACCGAACTATGAAAAACTGTTTTTT	CASSSAGGPNYEKLFF
TRBJ1-6	many	TRBD1	TRBV7-9	TGTGCCAGCAGCTCTCGGGGACAGGGGAGGAATTCACCCCTCCACTTT	CASSSRGQGRNSPLHF
TRBJ1-1	NA	NA	TRBV6-5	TGTGCCAGCAGTTCGATGGTTGAAGCTTTCTTT	CASSSMVEAFF
TRBJ1-4	NA	NA	TRBV7-6	TGTGCCAGCAGCTTCGCCCCGGGGGGACCTGAAAAACTGTTTTTT	CASSFAPGGPEKLFF
TRBJ2-5	few	TRBD2	TRBV4-2	TGTGCCAGCAGCCAAGATGGGGGACTAGCGGGGGGAGAGACCCAGTACTTC	CASSQDGGLAGGETQYF
TRBJ2-3	NA	TRBD1	TRBV12-3/TRBV12-4	TGTGCCAGTGGACAGGCTGAGGATACGCAGTATTTT	CASGQAEDTQYF
TRBJ2-1	NA	NA	TRBV6-2/TRBV6-3	TGTGCCAGCAGTTTACGTACAGACTTTGAGCAGTTCTTC	CASSLRTDFEQFF
TRBJ1-5	many	NA	TRBV7-2	TGTGCCAGCAGCTTAGCGATGCCAGAGCAAGATCAGCCCCAGCATTTT	CASSLAMPEQDQPQHF
TRBJ2-1	NA	NA	TRBV12-3/TRBV12-4	TGTGCCAGCAGTTTTGCCGCTGGGGCAAATGAGCAGTTCTTC	CASSFAAGANEQFF
TRBJ1-6	NA	NA	TRBV28	TGTGCCAGCACCTTCGAGGGGGACCTCGTTTCACCCCTCCACTTT	CASTFEGDLVSPLHF
TRBJ1-5	once	NA	TRBV28	TGTGCCAGCAGTCCCCTCGTCCCCAATCAGCCCCAGCATTTT	CASSPLVPNQPQHF
TRBJ1-5	few	NA	TRBV19	TGTGCCAGTAGTATAAAAACTTATAGCAATCAGCCCCAGCATTTT	CASSIKTYSNQPQHF
TRBJ1-2	few	NA	TRBV12-3/TRBV12-4	TGTGCCAGCAGTTTTCCCACTTCTCTTGGCTACACCTTC	CASSFPTSLGYTF
TRBJ2-3	many	TRBD2	TRBV7-8	TGTGCCAGCAGCTCGTGGGTACTAGCGGGGGGCACAGATACGCAGTATTTT	CASSSWVLAGGTDTQYF
TRBJ1-4	NA	TRBD1	TRBV15	TGTGCCACCAGGGACAGAGTGGAATTTGGGACAGGTTACTTTCGTAATGAAAAACTGTTTTTT	CATRDRVEFGTGYFRNEKLFF
TRBJ1-5	many	TRBD1	TRBV7-8	TGTGCCAGCAGCTCAGGACAGGGCCTGAGCAATCAGCCCCAGCATTTT	CASSSGQGLSNQPQHF